Listed below are T cell receptor beta chains from one sample, sequenced in a study of memory CD8 T cells in hepatitis C reinfection. Here immunoSEQ multiplex PCR was the method, and the copy in TCRdb shows in-frame clones only, minus some. The table records under 50,000 clones, roughly 90% of them present only once. The sample comprised naive CD8+ T cells sorted from blood. These receptors all stem from a man in his late teens or twenties with hepatitis C virus infection. The CDR3 runs from the conserved cysteine through the conserved F or W. The D gene is left open where the match is weak.

TRBV28	TRBJ1-4	TRBD1	CASTLTGTNEKLFF	TGTGCCAGCACCTTGACAGGGACTAATGAAAAACTGTTTTTT
TRBV19	TRBJ2-5	TRBD2	CASSEVGGLAGGLQETQYF	TGTGCCAGTAGCGAGGTCGGAGGGCTAGCGGGGGGGCTCCAAGAGACCCAGTACTTC
TRBV11-2	TRBJ1-4	-	CASRMFGTNEKLFF	TGTGCCAGCAGAATGTTCGGAACTAATGAAAAACTGTTTTTT
TRBV5-6	TRBJ1-1	TRBD1	CASSIRDRGEPEAFF	TGTGCCAGCAGCATCCGGGACAGGGGTGAACCTGAAGCTTTCTTT
TRBV27	TRBJ2-7	-	CASSLSYRPRNEQYF	TGTGCCAGCAGTTTATCGTACCGGCCGAGGAACGAGCAGTACTTC
TRBV19	TRBJ2-2	-	CASSMGHYTGELFF	TGTGCCAGTAGTATGGGGCACTACACCGGGGAGCTGTTTTTT
TRBV7-8	TRBJ2-1	TRBD1	CASRPGTDNEQFF	TGTGCCAGCAGACCAGGGACAGACAATGAGCAGTTCTTC
TRBV15	TRBJ2-3	-	CATSREEVATDTQYF	TGTGCCACCAGCAGAGAGGAGGTAGCAACAGATACGCAGTATTTT
TRBV6-5	TRBJ1-5	-	CASSLRQSNQPQHF	TGTGCCAGCAGCCTAAGACAGAGCAATCAGCCCCAGCATTTT
TRBV7-3	TRBJ2-1	TRBD2	CASSSGLADIYNEQFF	TGTGCCAGCAGCTCCGGACTAGCGGATATCTACAATGAGCAGTTCTTC